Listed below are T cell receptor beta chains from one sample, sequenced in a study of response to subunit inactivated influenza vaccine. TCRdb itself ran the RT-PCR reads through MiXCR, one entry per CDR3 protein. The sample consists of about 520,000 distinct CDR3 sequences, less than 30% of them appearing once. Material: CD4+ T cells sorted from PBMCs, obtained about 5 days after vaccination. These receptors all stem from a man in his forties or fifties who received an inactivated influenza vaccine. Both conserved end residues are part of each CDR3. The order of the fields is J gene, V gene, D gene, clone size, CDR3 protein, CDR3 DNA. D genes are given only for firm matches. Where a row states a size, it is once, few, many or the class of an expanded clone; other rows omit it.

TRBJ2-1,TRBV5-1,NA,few,CASSLGRGSINEQFF,TGCGCCAGCAGCTTGGGTAGGGGGTCAATCAATGAGCAGTTCTTC
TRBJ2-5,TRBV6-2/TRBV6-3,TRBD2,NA,CASSYSIAGGRETQYF,TGTGCCAGCAGTTACTCCATAGCGGGGGGGCGAGAGACCCAGTACTTC
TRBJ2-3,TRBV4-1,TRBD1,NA,CASSQGDRDSDTQYF,TGCGCCAGCAGCCAAGGGGACAGGGATTCGGATACGCAGTATTTT
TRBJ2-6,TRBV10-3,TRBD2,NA,CATRGTSGGAGANVLTF,TGTGCCACCAGGGGCACTAGCGGGGGGGCTGGGGCCAACGTCCTGACTTTC
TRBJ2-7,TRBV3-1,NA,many,CASSPLRDSYEQYF,TGTGCCAGCAGCCCCCTTAGAGACTCCTACGAGCAGTACTTC
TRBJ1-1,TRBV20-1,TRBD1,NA,CSARAGQGNTEAFF,TGCAGTGCTAGAGCCGGACAGGGGAACACTGAAGCTTTCTTT
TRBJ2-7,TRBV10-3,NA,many,CAISESRTYEQYF,TGTGCCATCAGTGAGTCGAGGACCTACGAGCAGTACTTC
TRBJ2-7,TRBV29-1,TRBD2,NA,CSVAGQGGYEQYF,TGCAGCGTTGCAGGTCAGGGAGGGTACGAGCAGTACTTC
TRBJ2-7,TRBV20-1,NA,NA,CRGTPRCSYEQYF,TGCAGGGGTACCCCTCGATGTTCCTACGAGCAGTACTTC
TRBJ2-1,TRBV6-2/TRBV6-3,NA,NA,CASQDVNEQFF,TGTGCCAGCCAGGACGTGAATGAGCAGTTCTTC
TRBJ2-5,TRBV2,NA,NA,CASKESTTSLVRETQYF,TGTGCCAGCAAAGAAAGTACCACCTCTCTGGTCAGAGAGACCCAGTACTTC
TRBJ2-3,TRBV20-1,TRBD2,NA,CSARSGGGTDTQYF,TGCAGTGCTCGTAGCGGGGGGGGCACAGATACGCAGTATTTT
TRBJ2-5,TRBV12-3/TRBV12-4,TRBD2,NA,CASSFSSGGAGTQYF,TGTGCCAGCAGTTTTTCGAGCGGGGGGGCAGGGACCCAGTACTTC
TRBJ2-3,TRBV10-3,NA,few,CAISYTGTDTQYF,TGTGCCATCAGTTATACGGGCACAGATACGCAGTATTTT
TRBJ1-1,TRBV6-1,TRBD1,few,CASSRTGQNTEAFF,TGTGCCAGCAGCCGGACAGGGCAGAACACTGAAGCTTTCTTT
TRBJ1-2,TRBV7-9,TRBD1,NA,CASSSRTGSLYGYTF,TGTGCCAGCAGCTCAAGGACAGGGTCCCTGTATGGCTACACCTTC
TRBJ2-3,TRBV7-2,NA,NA,CASSLARNTDTQYF,TGTGCCAGCAGCTTAGCCAGAAACACAGATACGCAGTATTTT
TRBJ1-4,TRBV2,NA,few,CASSEAGVELFF,TGTGCCAGCAGTGAAGCCGGGGTTGAGCTGTTTTTT
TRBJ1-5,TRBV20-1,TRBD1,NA,CSASGTGDQPQHF,TGCAGTGCTTCCGGGACAGGGGATCAGCCCCAGCATTTT
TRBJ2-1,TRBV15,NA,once,CATSRDLSRGALF,TGTGCCACCAGCAGAGATCTAAGCAGGGGGGCACTCTTC
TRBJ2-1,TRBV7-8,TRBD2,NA,CASSPRSGRYNEQFF,TGTGCCAGCAGCCCCCGTAGCGGGAGGTACAATGAGCAGTTCTTC
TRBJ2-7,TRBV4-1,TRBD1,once,CASSLRDRGNYEQYF,TGCGCCAGCAGCCTCCGGGACAGGGGGAACTACGAGCAGTACTTC
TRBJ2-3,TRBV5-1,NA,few,CASSLASGVDTQYF,TGCGCCAGCAGCTTGGCGTCGGGGGTAGATACGCAGTATTTT
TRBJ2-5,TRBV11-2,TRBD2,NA,CASSAGSLAGGLGETQYF,TGTGCCAGCAGCGCTGGGAGTCTAGCGGGGGGCCTAGGGGAGACCCAGTACTTC
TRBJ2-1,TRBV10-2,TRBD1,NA,CASSTGVVNEQFF,TGCGCCAGCAGTACAGGGGTTGTCAATGAGCAGTTCTTC
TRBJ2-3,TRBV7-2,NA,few,CASSSGPGDTQYF,TGTGCCAGCAGCTCGGGGCCGGGGGATACGCAGTATTTT
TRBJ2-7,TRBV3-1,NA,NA,CASSQSPSAGASREQYF,TGTGCCAGCAGCCAATCCCCGTCGGCGGGGGCCTCTCGAGAGCAGTACTTC
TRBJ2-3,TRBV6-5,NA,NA,CASSSKASSTDTQYF,TGTGCCAGCAGTTCCAAGGCGTCGAGCACAGATACGCAGTATTTT
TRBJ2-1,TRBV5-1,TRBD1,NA,CASSRGTGRYNEQFF,TGCGCCAGCAGTCGTGGGACAGGGCGCTACAATGAGCAGTTCTTC
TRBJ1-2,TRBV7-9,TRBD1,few,CASSIQGRYGYTF,TGTGCCAGCAGCATACAGGGGCGGTATGGCTACACCTTC
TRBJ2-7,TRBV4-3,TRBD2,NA,CASSHEAGLVPYEQYF,TGCGCCAGCAGCCACGAAGCGGGACTAGTCCCCTACGAGCAGTACTTC
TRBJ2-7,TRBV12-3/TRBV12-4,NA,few,CASSLARTTLGEQYF,TGTGCCAGCAGTTTAGCCAGGACGACCCTTGGGGAGCAGTACTTC
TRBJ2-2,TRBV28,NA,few,CASKEQGLNTGELFF,TGTGCCAGCAAGGAACAGGGTCTTAACACCGGGGAGCTGTTTTTT
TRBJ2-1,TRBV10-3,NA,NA,CAISGGRTSSYNEQFF,TGTGCCATCAGTGGGGGACGAACCAGCTCCTACAATGAGCAGTTCTTC
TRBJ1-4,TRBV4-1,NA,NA,CASSRGVGAEKLFF,TGCGCCAGCAGCCGGGGGGTAGGGGCTGAAAAACTGTTTTTT
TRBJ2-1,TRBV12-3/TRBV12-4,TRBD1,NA,CASRATGAGSYNEQFF,TGTGCCAGCAGAGCGACAGGGGCCGGATCCTACAATGAGCAGTTCTTC
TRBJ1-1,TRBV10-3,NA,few,CAISEIAGTEAFF,TGTGCCATCAGTGAGATAGCTGGCACTGAAGCTTTCTTT
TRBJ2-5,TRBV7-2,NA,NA,CASSFMVETQYF,TGTGCCAGCAGCTTTATGGTGGAGACCCAGTACTTC
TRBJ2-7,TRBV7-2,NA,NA,CASSSSLEQYF,TGTGCCAGCAGCTCATCCTTAGAGCAGTACTTC
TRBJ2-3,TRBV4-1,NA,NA,CASSLLPAFPASTDTQYF,TGCGCCAGCAGCCTCCTGCCGGCTTTCCCGGCTAGCACAGATACGCAGTATTTT
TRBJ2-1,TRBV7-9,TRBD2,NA,CASSSSGRANEQFF,TGTGCCAGCAGCTCTAGCGGGAGGGCCAATGAGCAGTTCTTC
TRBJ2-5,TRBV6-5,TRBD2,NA,CASSYSVASGGKRETQYF,TGTGCCAGCAGTTACTCGGTGGCTAGCGGCGGCAAGAGGGAGACCCAGTACTTC
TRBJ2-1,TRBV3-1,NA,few,CASSQVSRSYNEQFF,TGTGCCAGCAGCCAAGTTAGTCGGTCCTACAATGAGCAGTTCTTC
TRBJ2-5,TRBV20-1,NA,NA,CSAGRSQETQYF,TGCAGTGCAGGGCGCTCCCAAGAGACCCAGTACTTC
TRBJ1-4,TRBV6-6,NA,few,CASRIGASKLFF,TGTGCCAGCAGGATTGGCGCCTCCAAACTGTTTTTT
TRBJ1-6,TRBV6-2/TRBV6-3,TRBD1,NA,CASRTTGGRNSPLHF,TGTGCCAGCAGAACGACAGGGGGCCGGAATTCACCCCTCCACTTT
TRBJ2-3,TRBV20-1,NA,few,CSAIRLGDTQYF,TGCAGTGCCATCAGACTTGGAGATACGCAGTATTTT
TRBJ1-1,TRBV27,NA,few,CASSKPTGSYTEAFF,TGTGCCAGCAGCAAACCAACAGGGTCCTACACTGAAGCTTTCTTT
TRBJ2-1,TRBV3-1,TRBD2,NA,CASSPTGTSVVDEQFF,TGTGCCAGCAGCCCTACCGGGACTAGCGTCGTGGATGAGCAGTTCTTC
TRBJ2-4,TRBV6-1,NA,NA,CASSTQGTAKNIQYF,TGTGCCAGCAGTACCCAGGGGACAGCCAAAAACATTCAGTACTTC
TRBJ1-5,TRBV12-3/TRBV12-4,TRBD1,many,CASSLSGGWSNQPQHF,TGTGCCAGCAGTTTGTCAGGGGGCTGGAGCAATCAGCCCCAGCATTTT
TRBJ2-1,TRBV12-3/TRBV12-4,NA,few,CASSLGGFDNEQFF,TGTGCCAGCAGTTTAGGGGGGTTTGACAATGAGCAGTTCTTC
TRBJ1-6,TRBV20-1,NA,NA,CSATRRQGGSPLHF,TGCAGTGCTACGCGGCGGCAGGGAGGATCACCCCTCCACTTT